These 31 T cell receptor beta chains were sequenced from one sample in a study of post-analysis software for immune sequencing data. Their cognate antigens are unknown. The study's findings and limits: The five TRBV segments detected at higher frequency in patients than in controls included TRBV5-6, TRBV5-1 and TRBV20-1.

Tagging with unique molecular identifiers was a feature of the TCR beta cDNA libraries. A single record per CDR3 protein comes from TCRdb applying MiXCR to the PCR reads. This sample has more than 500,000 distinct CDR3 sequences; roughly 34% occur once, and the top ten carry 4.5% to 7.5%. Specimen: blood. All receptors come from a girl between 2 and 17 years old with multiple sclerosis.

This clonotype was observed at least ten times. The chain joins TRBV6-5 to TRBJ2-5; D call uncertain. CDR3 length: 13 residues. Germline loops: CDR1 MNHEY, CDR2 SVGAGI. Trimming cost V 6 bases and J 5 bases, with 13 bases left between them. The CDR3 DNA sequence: TGTGCCAGCAGCCAAGGGTTTCGCGAGACCCAGTACTTC. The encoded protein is CASSQGFRETQYF.

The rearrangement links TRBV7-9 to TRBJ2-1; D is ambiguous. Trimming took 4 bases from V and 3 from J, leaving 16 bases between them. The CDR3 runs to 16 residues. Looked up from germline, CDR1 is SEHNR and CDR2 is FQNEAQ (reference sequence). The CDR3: CASSSQVGGSYNEQFF. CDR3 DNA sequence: TGTGCCAGCAGCTCCCAAGTGGGCGGCAGCTACAATGAGCAGTTCTTC.

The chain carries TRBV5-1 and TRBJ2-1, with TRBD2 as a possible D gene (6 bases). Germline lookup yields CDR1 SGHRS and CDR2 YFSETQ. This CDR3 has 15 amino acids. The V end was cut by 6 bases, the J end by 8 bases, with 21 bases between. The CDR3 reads CASKGVVRGDDEQFF. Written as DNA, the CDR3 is TGCGCCAGCAAGGGAGTCGTTCGCGGGGACGATGAGCAGTTCTTC.

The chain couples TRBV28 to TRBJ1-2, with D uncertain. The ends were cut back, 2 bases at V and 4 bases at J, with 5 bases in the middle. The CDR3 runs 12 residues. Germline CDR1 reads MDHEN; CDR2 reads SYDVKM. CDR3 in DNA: TGTGCCAGCAGTTTAAAGGGCTATGGCTACACCTTC. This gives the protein CASSLKGYGYTF.

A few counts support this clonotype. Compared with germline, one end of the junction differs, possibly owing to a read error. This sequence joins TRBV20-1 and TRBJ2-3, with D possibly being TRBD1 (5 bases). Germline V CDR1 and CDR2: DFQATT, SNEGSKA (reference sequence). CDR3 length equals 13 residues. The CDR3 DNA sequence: TGCAGTGTTAGACAGACTAGCACAGATACGCAGTATTTT. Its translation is CSVRQTSTDTQYF.

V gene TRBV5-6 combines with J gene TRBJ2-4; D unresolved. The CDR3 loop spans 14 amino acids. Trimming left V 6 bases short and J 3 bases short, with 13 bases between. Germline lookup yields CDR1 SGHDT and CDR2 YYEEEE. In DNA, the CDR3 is TGTGCCAGCAAAACGGACGGCCTCAAAAACATTCAGTACTTC. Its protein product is CASKTDGLKNIQYF.

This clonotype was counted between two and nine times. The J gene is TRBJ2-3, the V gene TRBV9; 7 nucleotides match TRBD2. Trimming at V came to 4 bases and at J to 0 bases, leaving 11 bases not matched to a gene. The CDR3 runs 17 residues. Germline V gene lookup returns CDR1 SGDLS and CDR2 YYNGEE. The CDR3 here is CASSPRVSGESTDTQYF. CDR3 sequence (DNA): TGTGCCAGCAGCCCCCGTGTAAGCGGGGAGAGCACAGATACGCAGTATTTT.

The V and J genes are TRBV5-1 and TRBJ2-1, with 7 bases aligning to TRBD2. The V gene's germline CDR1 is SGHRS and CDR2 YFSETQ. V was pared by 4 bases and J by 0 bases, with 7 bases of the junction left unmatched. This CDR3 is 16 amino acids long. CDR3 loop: CASSEAGESSYNEQFF. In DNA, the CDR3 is TGCGCCAGCAGCGAGGCGGGGGAGAGCTCCTACAATGAGCAGTTCTTC.

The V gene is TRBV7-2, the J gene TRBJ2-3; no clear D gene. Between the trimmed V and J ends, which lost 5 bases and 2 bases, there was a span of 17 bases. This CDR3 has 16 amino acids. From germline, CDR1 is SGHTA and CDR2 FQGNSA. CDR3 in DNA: TGTGCCAGCAGCCGGACGACCACACCAACCACAGATACGCAGTATTTT. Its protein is CASSRTTTPTTDTQYF. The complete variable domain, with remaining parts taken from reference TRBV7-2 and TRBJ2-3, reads GAGVSQSPSNKVTEKGKDVELRCDPISGHTALYWYRQSLGQGLEFLIYFQGNSAPDKSGLPSDRFSAERTGGSVSTLTIQRTQQEDSAVYLCASSRTTTPTTDTQYFGPGTRLTVL.

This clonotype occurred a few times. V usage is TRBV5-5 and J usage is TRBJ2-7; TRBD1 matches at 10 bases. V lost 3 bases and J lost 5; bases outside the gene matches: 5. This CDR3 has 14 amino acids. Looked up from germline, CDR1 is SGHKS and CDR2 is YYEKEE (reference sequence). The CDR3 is CASSSGQGKNEQYF. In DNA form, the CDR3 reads TGTGCCAGCAGCTCGGGACAGGGGAAGAACGAGCAGTACTTC. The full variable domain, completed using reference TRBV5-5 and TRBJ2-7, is DAGVTQSPTHLIKTRGQQVTLRCSPISGHKSVSWYQQVLGQGPQFIFQYYEKEERGRGNFPDRFSARQFPNYSSELNVNALLLGDSALYLCASSSGQGKNEQYFGPGTRLTVT.

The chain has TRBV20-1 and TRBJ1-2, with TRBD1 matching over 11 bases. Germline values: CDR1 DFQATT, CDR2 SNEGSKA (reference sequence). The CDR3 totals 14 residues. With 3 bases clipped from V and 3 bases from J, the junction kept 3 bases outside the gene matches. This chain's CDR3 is CSASGDRGDYGYTF. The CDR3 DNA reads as TGCAGTGCTAGTGGGGACAGGGGGGACTATGGCTACACCTTC.

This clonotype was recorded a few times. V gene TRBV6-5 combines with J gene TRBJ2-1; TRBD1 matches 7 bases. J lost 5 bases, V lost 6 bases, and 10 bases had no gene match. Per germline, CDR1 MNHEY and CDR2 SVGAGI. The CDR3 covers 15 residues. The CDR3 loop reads CASSPAGTANNEQFF. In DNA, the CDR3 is TGTGCCAGCAGCCCGGCCGGGACAGCCAACAATGAGCAGTTCTTC.

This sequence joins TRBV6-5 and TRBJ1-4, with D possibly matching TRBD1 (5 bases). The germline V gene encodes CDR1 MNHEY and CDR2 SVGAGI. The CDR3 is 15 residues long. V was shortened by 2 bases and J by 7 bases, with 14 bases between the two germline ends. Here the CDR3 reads CASSYRGWGGEKLFF. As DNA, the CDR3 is TGTGCCAGCAGTTACAGGGGATGGGGTGGTGAAAAACTGTTTTTT.

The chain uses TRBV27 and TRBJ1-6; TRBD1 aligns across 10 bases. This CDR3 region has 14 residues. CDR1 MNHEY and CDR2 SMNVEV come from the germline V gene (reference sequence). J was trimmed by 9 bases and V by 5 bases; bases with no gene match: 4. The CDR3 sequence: CASSPRQGASPLHF. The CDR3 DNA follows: TGTGCCAGCAGTCCACGACAGGGGGCTTCACCCCTCCACTTT.

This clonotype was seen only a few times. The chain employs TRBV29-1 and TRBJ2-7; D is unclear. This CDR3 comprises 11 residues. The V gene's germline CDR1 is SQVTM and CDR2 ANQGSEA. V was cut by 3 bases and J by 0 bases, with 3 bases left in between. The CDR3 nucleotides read TGCAGCGTTGAGCTCTCCTACGAGCAGTACTTC. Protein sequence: CSVELSYEQYF.

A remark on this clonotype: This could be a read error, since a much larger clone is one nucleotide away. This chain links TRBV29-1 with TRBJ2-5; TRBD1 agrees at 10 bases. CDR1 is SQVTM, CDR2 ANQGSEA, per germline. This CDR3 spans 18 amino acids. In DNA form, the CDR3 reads TGCAGCGTTGGCCGAACCCGGCGGGGACAGGGGAATCAAGAGGCCCAGTACTTC. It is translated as CSVGRTRRGQGNQEAQYF.

The CDR3 DNA is TGTGCCAGCAGCCAAGTTGCGGGGGGCCTCTCCTACGAGCAGTACTTC. Translating gives CASSQVAGGLSYEQYF. V and J are TRBV3-1 and TRBJ2-7, with 8 bases matching TRBD2. The V gene's germline CDR1 is LGHDT and CDR2 YNNKEL (reference sequence). The V and J ends lost 1 base and 0 bases, in that order; junction bases with no gene match: 5. The length of the CDR3 is 16 residues.

This CDR3 is CASRDRVADTQYF. In DNA form, the CDR3 reads TGTGCCAGTAGGGACAGGGTAGCAGATACGCAGTATTTT. The chain couples TRBV19 to TRBJ2-3; TRBD1 aligns across 8 bases. The ends lost 6 bases at V and 4 bases at J; junction bases unmatched: 3. Germline V gene data show CDR1 as LNHDA and CDR2 as SQIVND (reference sequence). The CDR3 covers 13 residues.

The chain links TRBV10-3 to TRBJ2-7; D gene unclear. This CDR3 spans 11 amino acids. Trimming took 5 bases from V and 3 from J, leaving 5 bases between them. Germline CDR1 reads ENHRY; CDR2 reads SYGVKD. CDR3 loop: CAISRSYEQYF. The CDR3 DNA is TGTGCCATCAGTAGGAGCTACGAGCAGTACTTC.

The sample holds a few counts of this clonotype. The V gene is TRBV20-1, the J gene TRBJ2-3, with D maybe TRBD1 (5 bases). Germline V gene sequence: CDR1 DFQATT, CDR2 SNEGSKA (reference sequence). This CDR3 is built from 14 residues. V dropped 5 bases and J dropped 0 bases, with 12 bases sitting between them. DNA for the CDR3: TGCAGTGCTCGGGCACAGGCTAGCACAGATACGCAGTATTTT. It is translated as CSARAQASTDTQYF.

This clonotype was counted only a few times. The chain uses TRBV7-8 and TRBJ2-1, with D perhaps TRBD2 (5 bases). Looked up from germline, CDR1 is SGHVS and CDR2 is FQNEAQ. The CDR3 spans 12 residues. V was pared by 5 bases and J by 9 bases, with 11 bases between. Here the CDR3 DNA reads TGTGCCAGCAGCGGTCGGACTGTTGAGCAGTTCTTC. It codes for CASSGRTVEQFF.

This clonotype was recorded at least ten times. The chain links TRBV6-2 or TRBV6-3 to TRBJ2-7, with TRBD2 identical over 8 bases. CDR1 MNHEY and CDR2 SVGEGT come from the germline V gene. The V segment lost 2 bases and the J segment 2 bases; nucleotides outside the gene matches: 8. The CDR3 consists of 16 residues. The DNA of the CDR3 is TGTGCCAGCAGTTACGACGGCGGGGGGTCTCCCTACGAGCAGTACTTC. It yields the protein CASSYDGGGSPYEQYF.

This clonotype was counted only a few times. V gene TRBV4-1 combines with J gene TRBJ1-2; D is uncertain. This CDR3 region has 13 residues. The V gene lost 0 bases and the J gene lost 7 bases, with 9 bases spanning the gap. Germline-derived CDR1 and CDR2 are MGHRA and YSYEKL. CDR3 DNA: TGCGCCAGCAGCCAAGATGTCAGCGGTGGCTACACCTTC. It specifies CASSQDVSGGYTF.

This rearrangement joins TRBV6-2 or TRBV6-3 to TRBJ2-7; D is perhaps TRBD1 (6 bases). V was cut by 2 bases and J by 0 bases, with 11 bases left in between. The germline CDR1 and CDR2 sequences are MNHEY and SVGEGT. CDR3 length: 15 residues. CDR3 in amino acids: CASSYDMDSSYEQYF. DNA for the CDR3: TGTGCCAGCAGTTACGACATGGACAGCTCCTACGAGCAGTACTTC.

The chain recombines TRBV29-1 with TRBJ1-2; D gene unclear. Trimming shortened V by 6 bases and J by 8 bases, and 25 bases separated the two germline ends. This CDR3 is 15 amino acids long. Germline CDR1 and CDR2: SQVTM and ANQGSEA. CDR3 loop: CSVPYQAVSGGGYTF. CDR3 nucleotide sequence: TGCAGCGTCCCCTACCAAGCGGTTTCAGGAGGAGGCTACACCTTC.

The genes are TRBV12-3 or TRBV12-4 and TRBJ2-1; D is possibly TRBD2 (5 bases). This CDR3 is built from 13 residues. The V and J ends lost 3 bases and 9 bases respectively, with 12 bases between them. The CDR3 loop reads CASSLEAEGEQFF. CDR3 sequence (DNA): TGTGCCAGCAGTTTGGAGGCCGAAGGTGAGCAGTTCTTC.

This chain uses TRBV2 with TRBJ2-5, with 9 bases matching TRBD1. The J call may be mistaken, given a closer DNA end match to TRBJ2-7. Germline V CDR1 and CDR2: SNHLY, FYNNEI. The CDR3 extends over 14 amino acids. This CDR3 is CASIPTGGTYEQYF. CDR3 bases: TGTGCCAGCATCCCCACAGGGGGCACCTACGAGCAGTACTTC.

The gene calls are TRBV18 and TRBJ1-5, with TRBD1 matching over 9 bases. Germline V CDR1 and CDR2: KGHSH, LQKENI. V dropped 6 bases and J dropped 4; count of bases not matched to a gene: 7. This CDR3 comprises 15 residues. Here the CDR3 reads CASSPGQGHNQPQHF. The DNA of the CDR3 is TGTGCCAGCTCCCCGGGACAGGGCCATAATCAGCCCCAGCATTTT.

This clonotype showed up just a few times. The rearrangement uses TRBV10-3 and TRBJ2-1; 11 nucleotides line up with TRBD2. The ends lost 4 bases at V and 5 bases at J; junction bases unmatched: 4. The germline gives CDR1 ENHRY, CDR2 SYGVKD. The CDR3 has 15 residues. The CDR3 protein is CAISVSGGADNEQFF. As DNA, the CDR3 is TGTGCCATCAGTGTTAGCGGGGGGGCGGACAATGAGCAGTTCTTC.

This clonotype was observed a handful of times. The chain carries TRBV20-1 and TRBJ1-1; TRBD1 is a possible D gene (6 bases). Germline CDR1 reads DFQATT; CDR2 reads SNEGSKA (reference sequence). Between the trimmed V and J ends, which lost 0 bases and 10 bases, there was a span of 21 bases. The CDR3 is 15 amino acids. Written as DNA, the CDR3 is TGCAGTGCTAGAGAACCGGGACACCTACCCGAGGGAGCTTTCTTT. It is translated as CSAREPGHLPEGAFF.

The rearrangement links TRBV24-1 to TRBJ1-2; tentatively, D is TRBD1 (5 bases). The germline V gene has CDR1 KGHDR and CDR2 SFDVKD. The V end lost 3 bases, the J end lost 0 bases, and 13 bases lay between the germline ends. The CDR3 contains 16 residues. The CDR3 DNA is TGTGCCACCAGTGATGGGACCCCGCTAGCTAACTATGGCTACACCTTC. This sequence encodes CATSDGTPLANYGYTF.